This T cell receptor beta chain came from a study of blood T cell repertoires in COVID-19 (dated by TCRdb to about 2020). In terms of the full investigation: Samples covering the acute and convalescent phases of COVID-19 were provided by collaborators in the United States, Italy and Spain. A de-identified subject ID, COVID-19 status, age in years and sex were almost always included in the sample metadata. Samples were obtained from the ongoing ImmuneRACE study (first 160 participants) and from about 1,300 subjects provided by 6 global collaborators. Where available, HLA class I and class II types were taken from metadata supplied by the sample provider and were not determined by assay-based typing. The prospective study material was composed of cDNA or gDNA derived from T cells, B-cell-depleted T cells, or PBMCs. The dataset comprised deeply sampled blood TCRbeta repertoires from subjects exposed to, actively infected with, or recovered from COVID-19. A freely available public database, intended as a resource for researchers studying the immune response to SARS-CoV-2, is where the repertoires were released. Overall study results and their limits: The amount of clinical and demographic metadata varied by source and participant and was provided uncurated.

TCRbeta CDR3 regions were amplified from genomic DNA by means of the immunoSEQ Assay, a bias-controlled multiplex PCR. As for how the authors treated the data: Within the assay, amplification of reference gene primers was used to estimate how many nucleated cells each sample contained. To quantify the absolute abundance of each unique TCRbeta CDR3 rearrangement, sequence reads were collapsed and filtered. Productive Simpson clonality was computed per sample as the square root of Simpson's diversity index over productive rearrangements. TCRdb holds this immuneACCESS table with in-frame rearrangements only. Some clones are missing; in checked studies, unresolved V genes explain under half, and the rest has no known cause. The D gene and trimming were derived from the DNA, and the V and J assignments and clone size from that table. This sample gives over 350,000 clones in total; around 90% of them show up just once. About 2% of the sample is in the top ten clones.

As concerns this clone: The antigen this receptor binds is unknown. It is unclear where the CDR3 begins or ends on the DNA, so no DNA is shown, and the CDR3 is as TCRdb lists it.

In the prospective study, participants were about 18 to 100 years old, resided in 24 geographic areas of the United States, and were enrolled through a virtual design. Cohort assignment in the prospective study relied on participant-reported clinical history from a screening survey and a study questionnaire. Each participant in the prospective study had whole blood, serum and a nasopharyngeal or oropharyngeal swab collected by mobile phlebotomists. Prospective study participants could optionally give additional blood draws and questionnaires over an approximately 2-month period. Before DNA extraction, blood samples from the prospective study were shipped at room temperature or frozen. This clonotype originated in a woman between 18 and 29 years old with acute COVID-19. Sequenced sample: PBMCs or T cells enriched from blood (not recorded which).

The CDR3: CASILAATNEKLFF. Rearrangement joined TRBV19 to TRBJ1-4. The germline V gene (reference sequence) provides CDR1 LNHDA and CDR2 SQIVND. The CDR3 runs 14 residues from the cysteine to the phenylalanine.